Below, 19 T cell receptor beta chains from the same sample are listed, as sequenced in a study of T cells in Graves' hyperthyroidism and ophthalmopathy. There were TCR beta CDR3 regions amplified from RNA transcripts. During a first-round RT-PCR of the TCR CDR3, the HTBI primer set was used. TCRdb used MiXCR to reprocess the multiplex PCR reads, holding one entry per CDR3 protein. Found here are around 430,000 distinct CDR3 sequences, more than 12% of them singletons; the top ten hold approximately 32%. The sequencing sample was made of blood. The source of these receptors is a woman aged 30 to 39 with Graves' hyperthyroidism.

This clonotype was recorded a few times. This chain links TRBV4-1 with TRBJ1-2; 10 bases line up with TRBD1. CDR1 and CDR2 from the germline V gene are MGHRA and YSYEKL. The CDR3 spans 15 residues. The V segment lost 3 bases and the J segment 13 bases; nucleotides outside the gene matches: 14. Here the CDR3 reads CASSHPGDRGQSRTF. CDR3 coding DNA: TGCGCCAGCAGCCACCCGGGAGACAGGGGGCAATCCCGCACCTTC.

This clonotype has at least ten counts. CDR3 loop: CASSLRQGANQPQHF. The CDR3 nucleotides read TGTGCCAGCAGCTTACGACAGGGGGCAAATCAGCCCCAGCATTTT. This chain links TRBV7-8 with TRBJ1-5; TRBD1 matches at 10 bases. The CDR3 consists of 15 residues. In germline, CDR1 is SGHVS, CDR2 FQNEAQ. V gave up 2 bases and J gave up 4 bases; unmatched junction bases: 2.

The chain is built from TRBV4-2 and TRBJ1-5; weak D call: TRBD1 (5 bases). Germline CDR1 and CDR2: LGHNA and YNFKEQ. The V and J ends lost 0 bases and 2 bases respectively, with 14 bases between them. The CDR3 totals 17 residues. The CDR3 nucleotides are TGTGCCAGCAGCCAAGAAGGTGGCAGGGTGGGCAATCAGCCCCAGCATTTT. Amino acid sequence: CASSQEGGRVGNQPQHF.

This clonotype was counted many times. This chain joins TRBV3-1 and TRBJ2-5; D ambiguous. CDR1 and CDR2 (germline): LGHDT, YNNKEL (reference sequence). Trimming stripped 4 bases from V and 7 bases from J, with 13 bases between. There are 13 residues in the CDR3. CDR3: CASSPHSSGTQYF. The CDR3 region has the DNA TGTGCCAGCAGCCCCCATTCCTCAGGGACCCAGTACTTC.

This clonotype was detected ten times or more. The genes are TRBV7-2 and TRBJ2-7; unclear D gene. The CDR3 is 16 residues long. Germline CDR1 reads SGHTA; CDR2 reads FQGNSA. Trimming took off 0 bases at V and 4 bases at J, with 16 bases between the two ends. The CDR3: CASSLAITETEYEQYF. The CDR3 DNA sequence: TGTGCCAGCAGCTTAGCGATAACCGAGACCGAGTACGAGCAGTACTTC.

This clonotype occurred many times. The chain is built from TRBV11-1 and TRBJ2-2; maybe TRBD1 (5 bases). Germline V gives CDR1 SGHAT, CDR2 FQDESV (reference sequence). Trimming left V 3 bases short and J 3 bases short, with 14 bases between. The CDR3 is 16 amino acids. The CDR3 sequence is CASSFVGATDTGELFF. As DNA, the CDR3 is TGTGCCAGCAGCTTTGTTGGGGCAACGGACACCGGGGAGCTGTTTTTT.

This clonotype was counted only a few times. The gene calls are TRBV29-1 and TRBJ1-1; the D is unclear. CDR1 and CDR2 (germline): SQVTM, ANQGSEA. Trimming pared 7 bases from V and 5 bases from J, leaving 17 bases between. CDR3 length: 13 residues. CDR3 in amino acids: CSARVPRRTEAFF. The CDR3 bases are TGCAGCGCCCGGGTCCCGCGACGGACTGAAGCTTTCTTT.

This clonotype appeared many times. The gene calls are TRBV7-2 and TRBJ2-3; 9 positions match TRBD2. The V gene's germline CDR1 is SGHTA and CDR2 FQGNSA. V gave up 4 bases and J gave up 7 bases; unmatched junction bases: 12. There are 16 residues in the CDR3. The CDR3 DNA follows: TGTGCCAGCAGCTCACGTAGCGGGGGCCTTCTTAATACGCAGTATTTT. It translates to CASSSRSGGLLNTQYF.

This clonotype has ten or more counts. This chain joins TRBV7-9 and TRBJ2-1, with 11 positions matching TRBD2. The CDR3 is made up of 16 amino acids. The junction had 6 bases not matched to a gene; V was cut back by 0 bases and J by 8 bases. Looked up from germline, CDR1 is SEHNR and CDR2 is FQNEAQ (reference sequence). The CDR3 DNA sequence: TGTGCCAGCAGCTTAGCGCCGCTAGCGGGAGGCGATGAGCAGTTCTTC. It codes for CASSLAPLAGGDEQFF.

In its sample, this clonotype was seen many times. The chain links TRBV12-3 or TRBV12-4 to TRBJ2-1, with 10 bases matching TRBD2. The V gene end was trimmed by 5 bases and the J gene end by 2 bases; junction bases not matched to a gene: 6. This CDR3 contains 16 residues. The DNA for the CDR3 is TGTGCCAGCAGTCCTAGGACTAGCGGCGCCTACAATGAGCAGTTCTTC. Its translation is CASSPRTSGAYNEQFF.

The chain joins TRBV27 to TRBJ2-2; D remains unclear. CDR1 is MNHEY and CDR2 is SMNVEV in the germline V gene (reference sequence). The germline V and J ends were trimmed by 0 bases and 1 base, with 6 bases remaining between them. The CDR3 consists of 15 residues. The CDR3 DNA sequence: TGTGCCAGCAGTTTATCGACCCAGAACACCGGGGAGCTGTTTTTT. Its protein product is CASSLSTQNTGELFF.

CDR3 sequence: CASSLANVDEQFF. The DNA of the CDR3 is TGTGCCAGCAGCTTGGCGAATGTGGATGAGCAGTTCTTC. This sequence joins TRBV5-4 and TRBJ2-1, with unresolved D. Per germline, CDR1 SGHNT and CDR2 YYREEE (reference sequence). Trimming pared 0 bases from V and 8 bases from J, leaving 9 bases between. The CDR3 is 13 amino acids.

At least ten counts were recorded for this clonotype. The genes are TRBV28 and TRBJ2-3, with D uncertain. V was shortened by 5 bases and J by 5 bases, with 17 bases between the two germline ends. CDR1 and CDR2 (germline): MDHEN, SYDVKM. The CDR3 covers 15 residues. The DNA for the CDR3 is TGTGCCAGCAGTCCCAGAGCGCGTCTGGGAGATACGCAGTATTTT. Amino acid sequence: CASSPRARLGDTQYF.

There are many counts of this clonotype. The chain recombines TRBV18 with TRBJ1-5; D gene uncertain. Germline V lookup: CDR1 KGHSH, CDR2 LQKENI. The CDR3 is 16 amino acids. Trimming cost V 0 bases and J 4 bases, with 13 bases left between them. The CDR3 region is CASSPPWAEPNQPQHF. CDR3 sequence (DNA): TGTGCCAGCTCACCACCCTGGGCAGAACCGAATCAGCCCCAGCATTTT.

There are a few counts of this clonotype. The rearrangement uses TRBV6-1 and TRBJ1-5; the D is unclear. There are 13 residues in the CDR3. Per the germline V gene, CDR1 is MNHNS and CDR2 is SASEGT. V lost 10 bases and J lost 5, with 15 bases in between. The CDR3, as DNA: TGTGCCACCAGGTGGGCCCTGTATCAGCCCCAGCATTTT. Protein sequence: CATRWALYQPQHF.

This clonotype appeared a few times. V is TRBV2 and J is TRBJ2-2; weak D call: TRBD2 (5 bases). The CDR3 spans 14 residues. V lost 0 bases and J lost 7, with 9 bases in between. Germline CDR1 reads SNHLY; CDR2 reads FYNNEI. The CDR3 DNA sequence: TGTGCCAGCAGTGAAGCGGAGGTTGTCGGGGAGCTGTTTTTT. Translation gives CASSEAEVVGELFF.

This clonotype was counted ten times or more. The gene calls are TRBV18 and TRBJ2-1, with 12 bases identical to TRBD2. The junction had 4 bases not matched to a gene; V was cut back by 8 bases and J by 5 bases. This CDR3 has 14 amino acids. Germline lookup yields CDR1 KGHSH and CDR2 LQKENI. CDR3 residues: CASRLAGGDNEQFF. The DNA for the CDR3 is TGTGCCAGCCGTCTAGCGGGAGGGGACAATGAGCAGTTCTTC. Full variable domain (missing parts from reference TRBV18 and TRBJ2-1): NAGVMQNPRHLVRRRGQEARLRCSPMKGHSHVYWYRQLPEEGLKFMVYLQKENIIDESGMPKERFSAEFPKEGPSILRIQQVVRGDSAAYFCASRLAGGDNEQFFGPGTRLTVL.

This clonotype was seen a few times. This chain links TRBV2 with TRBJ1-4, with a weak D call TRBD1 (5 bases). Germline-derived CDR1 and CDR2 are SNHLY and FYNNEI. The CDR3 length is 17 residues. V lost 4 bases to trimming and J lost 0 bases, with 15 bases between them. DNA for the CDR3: TGTGCCAGCAGTGGAGATGGGCAGGGCGCAACTAATGAAAAACTGTTTTTT. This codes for CASSGDGQGATNEKLFF.

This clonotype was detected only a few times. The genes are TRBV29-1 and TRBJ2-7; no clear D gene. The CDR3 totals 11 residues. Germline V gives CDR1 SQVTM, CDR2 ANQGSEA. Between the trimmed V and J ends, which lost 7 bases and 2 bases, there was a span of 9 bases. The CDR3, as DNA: TGCAGCGCCAGCTTGACCTACGAGCAGTACTTC. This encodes CSASLTYEQYF.